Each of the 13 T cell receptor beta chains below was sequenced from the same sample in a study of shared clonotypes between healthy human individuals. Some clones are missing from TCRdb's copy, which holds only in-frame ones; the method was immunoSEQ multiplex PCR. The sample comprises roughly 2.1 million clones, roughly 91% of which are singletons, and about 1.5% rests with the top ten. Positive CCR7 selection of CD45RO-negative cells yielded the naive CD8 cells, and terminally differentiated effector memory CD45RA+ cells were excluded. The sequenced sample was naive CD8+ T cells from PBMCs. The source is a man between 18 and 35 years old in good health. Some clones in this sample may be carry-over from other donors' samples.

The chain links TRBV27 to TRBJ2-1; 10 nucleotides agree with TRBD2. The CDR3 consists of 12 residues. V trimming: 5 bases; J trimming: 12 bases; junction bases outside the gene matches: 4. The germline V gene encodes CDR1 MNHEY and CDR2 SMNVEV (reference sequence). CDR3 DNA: TGTGCCAGCAGTATTTCTAGCGGGGGGCAGTTCTTC. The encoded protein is CASSISSGGQFF.

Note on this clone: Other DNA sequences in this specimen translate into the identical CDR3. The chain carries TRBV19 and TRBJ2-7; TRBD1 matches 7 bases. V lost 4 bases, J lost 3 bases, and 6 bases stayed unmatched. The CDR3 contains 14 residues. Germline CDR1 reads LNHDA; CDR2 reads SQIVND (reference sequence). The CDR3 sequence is CASSTGDSHYEQYF. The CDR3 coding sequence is TGTGCCAGTAGTACCGGGGACAGCCACTACGAGCAGTACTTC.

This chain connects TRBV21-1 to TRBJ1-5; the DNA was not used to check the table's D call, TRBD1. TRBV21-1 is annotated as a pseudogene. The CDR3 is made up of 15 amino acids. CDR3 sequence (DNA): TGTGCCAGCAGGAGAAAAGACACTCGCAATCAGCCCCAGCATTTT. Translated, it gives CASRRKDTRNQPQHF.

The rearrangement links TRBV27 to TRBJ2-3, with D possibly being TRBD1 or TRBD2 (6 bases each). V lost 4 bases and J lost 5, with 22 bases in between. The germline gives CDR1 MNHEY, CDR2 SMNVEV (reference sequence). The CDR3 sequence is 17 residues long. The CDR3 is CASSSFGLGGGIDTQYF. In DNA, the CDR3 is TGTGCCAGCAGTTCCTTCGGCCTCGGGGGCGGGATAGATACGCAGTATTTT.

This chain's CDR3 is CASSLTGTGEAFF. CDR3 sequence (DNA): TGTGCCAGCAGCTTGACCGGGACAGGTGAAGCTTTCTTT. The chain is built from TRBV7-3 and TRBJ1-1, with 8 bases aligning to TRBD1. Unmatched junction bases numbered 4, after V lost 3 bases and J lost 7 bases. This CDR3 has 13 amino acids. CDR1 SGHTA and CDR2 FQGTGA come from the germline V gene.

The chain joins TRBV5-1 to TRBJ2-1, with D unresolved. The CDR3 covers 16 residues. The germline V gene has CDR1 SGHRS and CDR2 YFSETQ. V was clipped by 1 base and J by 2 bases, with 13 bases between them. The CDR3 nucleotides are TGCGCCAGCAGCTTGCAGATCAGCGTAACCTACAATGAGCAGTTCTTC. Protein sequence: CASSLQISVTYNEQFF.

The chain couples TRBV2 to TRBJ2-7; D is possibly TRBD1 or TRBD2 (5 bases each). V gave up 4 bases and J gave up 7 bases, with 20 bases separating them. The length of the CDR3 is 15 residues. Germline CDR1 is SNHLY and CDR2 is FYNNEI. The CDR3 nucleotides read TGTGCCAGCAGTGGAGAGGGGATGATCGTTTGGGAGCAGTACTTC. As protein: CASSGEGMIVWEQYF.

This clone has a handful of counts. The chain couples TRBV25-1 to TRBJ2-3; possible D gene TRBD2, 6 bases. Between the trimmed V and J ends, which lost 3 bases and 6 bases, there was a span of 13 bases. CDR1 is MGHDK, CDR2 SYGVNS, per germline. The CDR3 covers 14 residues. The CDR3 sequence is CASSDRGTSDTQYF. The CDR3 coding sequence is TGTGCCAGCAGTGACCGGGGGACTTCGGATACGCAGTATTTT. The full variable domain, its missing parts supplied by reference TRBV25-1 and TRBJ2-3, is EADIYQTPRYLVIGTGKKITLECSQTMGHDKMYWYQQDPGMELHLIHYSYGVNSTEKGDLSSESTVSRIRTEHFPLTLESARPSHTSQYLCASSDRGTSDTQYFGPGTRLTVL.

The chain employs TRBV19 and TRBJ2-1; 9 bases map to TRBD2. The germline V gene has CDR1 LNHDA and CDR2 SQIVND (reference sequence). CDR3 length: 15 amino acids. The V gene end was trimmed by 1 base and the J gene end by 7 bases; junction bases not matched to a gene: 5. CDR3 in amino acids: CASSIASGTLNEQFF. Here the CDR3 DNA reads TGTGCCAGTAGTATAGCTAGCGGGACCCTAAATGAGCAGTTCTTC.

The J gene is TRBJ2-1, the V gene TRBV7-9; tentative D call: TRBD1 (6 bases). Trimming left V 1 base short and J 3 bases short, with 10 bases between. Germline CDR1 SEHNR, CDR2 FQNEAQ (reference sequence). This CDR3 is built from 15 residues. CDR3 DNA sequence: TGTGCCAGCAGCTTAGGGCAGGGGTACTACAATGAGCAGTTCTTC. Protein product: CASSLGQGYYNEQFF.

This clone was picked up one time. This CDR3 reads CASSGDEDNEQFF. Written as DNA, the CDR3 is TGTGCCAGCAGCGGGGACGAAGACAATGAGCAGTTCTTC. This chain connects TRBV6-5 to TRBJ2-1; the D gene could be TRBD1 or TRBD2 (5 bases each). This CDR3 is 13 amino acids long. Germline V gene data show CDR1 as MNHEY and CDR2 as SVGAGI. V lost 6 bases and J 5 bases, leaving 11 bases between the germline ends.

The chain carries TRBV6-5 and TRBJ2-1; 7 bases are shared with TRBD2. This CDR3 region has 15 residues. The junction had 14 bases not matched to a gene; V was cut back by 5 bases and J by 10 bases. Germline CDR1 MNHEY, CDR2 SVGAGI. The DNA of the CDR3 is TGTGCCAGCAGTCCAGTCGGATGGACTAGTTACGAGCAGTTCTTC. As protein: CASSPVGWTSYEQFF.

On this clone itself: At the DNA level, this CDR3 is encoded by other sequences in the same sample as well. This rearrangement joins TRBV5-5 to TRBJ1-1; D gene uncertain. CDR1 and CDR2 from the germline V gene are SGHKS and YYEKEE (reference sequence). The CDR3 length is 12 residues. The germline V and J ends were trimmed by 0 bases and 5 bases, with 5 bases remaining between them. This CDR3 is CASSLARTEAFF. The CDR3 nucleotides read TGTGCCAGCAGCTTGGCCAGGACTGAAGCTTTCTTT.